This T cell receptor (beta chain) emerged from a study of PD-L1 blockade in urothelial cancer. Study in general: About 85% of the 29 patients were males with bladder-origin urothelial cancer.

This sample's time point: pretreatment peripheral blood. The table came from immunoSEQ multiplex PCR; TCRdb's copy has only in-frame clones and leaves some out. Of around 130,000 clones in the sample, roughly 84% were seen once. The clonotype comes from a man aged 45-65 years with urothelial cancer. Here the sequenced sample was PBMCs, taken around atezolizumab (anti-PD-L1) treatment.

As DNA, the CDR3 is TGTGCCATCAGTTCCGGGACTCTCCTTTTGAATTCACCCCTCCACTTT. Protein sequence: CAISSGTLLLNSPLHF. V is TRBV10-3 and J is TRBJ1-6; a weak D match, TRBD1 (5 bases). Trimming left V 5 bases short and J 7 bases short, with 18 bases between. Looked up from germline, CDR1 is ENHRY and CDR2 is SYGVKD. This CDR3 comprises 16 residues.